Listed below are T cell receptor beta chains from one sample, sequenced in a study of human T cells and chemical hapten exposure. In TCRdb, the RACE reads were re-called with MiXCR into one record per CDR3 protein. This table has 150,000 or so distinct CDR3 sequences, roughly 14% appearing once. The starting material was whole blood, obtained in connection with sensitization to the hapten diphenylcyclopropenone (DPC). Receptor source: a woman aged 25 to 45 with alopecia areata. Some clones in this sample may be carry-over from other donors' samples. The CDR3 runs from the conserved cysteine through the conserved F or W. Fields, in order: J gene, clone size, V gene, D gene, CDR3 protein, CDR3 DNA. A D gene is named only where the DNA matches it firmly. Clone size appears in some rows only: once, few, many, or a class for an expanded clone.

j_call: TRBJ2-7
clone_size: .
v_call: TRBV2
d_call: TRBD2
cdr3_aa: CASSHNGLAGGPHEQYF
cdr3_nt: TGTGCCAGCAGTCATAACGGACTAGCGGGAGGTCCCCACGAGCAGTACTTC

j_call: TRBJ1-1
clone_size: .
v_call: TRBV29-1
d_call: .
cdr3_aa: CSEGPLPYTEAFF
cdr3_nt: TGCAGCGAGGGACCTCTCCCATACACTGAAGCTTTCTTT

j_call: TRBJ1-6
clone_size: few
v_call: TRBV4-3
d_call: .
cdr3_aa: CASSQDRGGVGSSYNSPLHF
cdr3_nt: TGCGCCAGCAGCCAAGATCGTGGGGGTGTAGGGAGCTCCTATAATTCACCCCTCCACTTT

j_call: TRBJ1-3
clone_size: .
v_call: TRBV7-8
d_call: TRBD1
cdr3_aa: CASSLVFHRGPGNTIYF
cdr3_nt: TGTGCCAGCAGCTTAGTCTTTCACAGGGGGCCTGGAAACACCATATATTTT

j_call: TRBJ1-1
clone_size: few
v_call: TRBV9
d_call: TRBD1
cdr3_aa: CASSVVDRGTEAFF
cdr3_nt: TGTGCCAGCAGCGTAGTGGACAGGGGTACTGAAGCTTTCTTT

j_call: TRBJ1-1
clone_size: few
v_call: TRBV6-5
d_call: .
cdr3_aa: CASSPGFVNEAFF
cdr3_nt: TGTGCCAGCAGCCCCGGCTTTGTCAATGAAGCTTTCTTT

j_call: TRBJ1-5
clone_size: many
v_call: TRBV6-2/TRBV6-3
d_call: TRBD1
cdr3_aa: CASSSRDRGSNQPQHF
cdr3_nt: TGTGCCAGCAGTAGCCGGGACAGGGGAAGCAATCAGCCCCAGCATTTT

j_call: TRBJ2-7
clone_size: many
v_call: TRBV7-9
d_call: TRBD2
cdr3_aa: CASSLKKEGGEQYF
cdr3_nt: TGTGCCAGCAGCTTAAAGAAGGAGGGAGGGGAGCAGTACTTC

j_call: TRBJ1-1
clone_size: many
v_call: TRBV5-5
d_call: TRBD1
cdr3_aa: CASSSGGHGYAEAFF
cdr3_nt: TGTGCCAGCAGCTCAGGGGGTCATGGTTACGCTGAAGCTTTCTTT

j_call: TRBJ2-7
clone_size: .
v_call: TRBV12-3/TRBV12-4
d_call: .
cdr3_aa: CASSLTGEGLDEQYF
cdr3_nt: TGTGCCAGCAGTTTGACAGGAGAAGGCCTGGATGAGCAGTACTTC

j_call: TRBJ2-1
clone_size: many
v_call: TRBV11-2
d_call: .
cdr3_aa: CASSFWGIGNEQFF
cdr3_nt: TGTGCCAGCAGCTTCTGGGGCATCGGCAATGAGCAGTTCTTC

j_call: TRBJ1-2
clone_size: .
v_call: TRBV7-9
d_call: .
cdr3_aa: CASRQQENGIYGYTF
cdr3_nt: TGTGCCAGCAGACAACAGGAGAACGGTATCTATGGCTACACCTTC

j_call: TRBJ1-4
clone_size: many
v_call: TRBV6-6
d_call: .
cdr3_aa: CASSYNSRNEKLFF
cdr3_nt: TGTGCCAGCAGTTACAACAGCCGTAATGAAAAACTGTTTTTT

j_call: TRBJ1-4
clone_size: many
v_call: TRBV29-1
d_call: .
cdr3_aa: CSVLFLGQKLFF
cdr3_nt: TGCAGCGTCCTCTTTCTTGGGCAAAAACTGTTTTTT

j_call: TRBJ2-5
clone_size: .
v_call: TRBV5-1
d_call: .
cdr3_aa: CASSLTGPSTQYF
cdr3_nt: TGCGCCAGCAGTCTCACGGGCCCATCGACCCAGTACTTC

j_call: TRBJ1-2
clone_size: few
v_call: TRBV12-5
d_call: TRBD1
cdr3_aa: CASGLATQGLNYGYTF
cdr3_nt: TGTGCTAGTGGTTTGGCTACACAGGGGTTAAACTATGGCTACACCTTC

j_call: TRBJ1-5
clone_size: .
v_call: TRBV5-6
d_call: .
cdr3_aa: CASSTVQGRPQHF
cdr3_nt: TGTGCCAGCAGCACGGTACAGGGAAGGCCCCAGCATTTT

j_call: TRBJ2-1
clone_size: few
v_call: TRBV7-8
d_call: TRBD2
cdr3_aa: CASSPRTSWDSYNEQFF
cdr3_nt: TGTGCCAGCAGCCCCAGGACTAGCTGGGACTCCTACAATGAGCAGTTCTTC

j_call: TRBJ1-5
clone_size: few
v_call: TRBV19
d_call: .
cdr3_aa: CASTGAVGNQPQHF
cdr3_nt: TGTGCCAGCACTGGGGCCGTGGGCAATCAGCCCCAGCATTTT

j_call: TRBJ2-3
clone_size: few
v_call: TRBV29-1
d_call: .
cdr3_aa: CSVESGRASTSTDTQYF
cdr3_nt: TGCAGCGTTGAATCCGGAAGGGCCAGCACTAGCACAGATACGCAGTATTTT

j_call: TRBJ1-5
clone_size: few
v_call: TRBV6-2/TRBV6-3
d_call: .
cdr3_aa: CASSYRGLANQPQHF
cdr3_nt: TGTGCCAGCAGTTATCGGGGACTGGCTAATCAGCCCCAGCATTTT

j_call: TRBJ1-4
clone_size: many
v_call: TRBV5-4
d_call: .
cdr3_aa: CASSLDGATNEKLFF
cdr3_nt: TGTGCCAGCAGCTTGGACGGAGCAACTAATGAAAAACTGTTTTTT

j_call: TRBJ2-1
clone_size: .
v_call: TRBV10-3
d_call: .
cdr3_aa: CAISGANSYNEQFF
cdr3_nt: TGTGCCATCAGTGGGGCAAACTCCTACAATGAGCAGTTCTTC

j_call: TRBJ2-2
clone_size: few
v_call: TRBV18
d_call: TRBD1
cdr3_aa: CASSPRPVRDRGFNTGELFF
cdr3_nt: TGTGCCAGCTCACCACGTCCCGTCCGGGACAGGGGCTTTAACACCGGGGAGCTGTTTTTT

j_call: TRBJ2-6
clone_size: .
v_call: TRBV3-1
d_call: .
cdr3_aa: CASSQGFSGANVLTF
cdr3_nt: TGTGCCAGCAGCCAAGGATTCTCTGGGGCCAACGTCCTGACTTTC

j_call: TRBJ1-4
clone_size: many
v_call: TRBV29-1
d_call: .
cdr3_aa: CSATTPASGKLFF
cdr3_nt: TGCAGCGCCACCACCCCAGCCTCGGGAAAACTGTTTTTT